This TCR beta chain was identified during a study of PD-L1 blockade in urothelial cancer (dated by TCRdb to about 2017). In the study overall: Therapy was started in the mid-2010s for all patients, and atezolizumab 1,200 mg was administered intravenously every 3 weeks. Pretreatment blood TCR-seq was available for twenty-nine patients, at least one posttreatment blood collection was obtained for 24 patients, and tumor TCR-seq was available for 24 patients. Pretreatment tumor samples, along with matched peripheral blood collected serially before and after atezolizumab treatment, underwent TCR sequencing. An exploratory multi-omic analysis was conducted of the somatic, immune and clinical correlates of response to PD-L1 blockade with atezolizumab in urothelial cancer. A median of roughly 140,000 T cells and some 84,000 unique TCRs was obtained from blood samples, and a median clonality of roughly 0.082 was observed. Twenty-five of 29 patients were identified as males with urothelial cancer of bladder origin, and a prior smoking history was reported by 18 of 29 patients. Progression-free survival longer than 6 months counted as durable clinical benefit, and TCR features were additionally tested against both progression-free and overall survival. An ECOG performance status of 0 or 1 was recorded for the patients, and 0 to 3 prior chemotherapy regimens had been received by the patients. Under ten patients reached durable clinical benefit, while roughly 22 patients did not. In the same patients who had TCR sequencing, pretreatment tumors also underwent whole exome sequencing and RNA sequencing. Blood samples were analyzed at 3 weeks after treatment start (second dose) and at 6 weeks after treatment start. Summary of the overall study and its limitations: Because the sample size was small (n = 29) and many of the analyses were exploratory, the results are meant to be hypothesis-generating. Patients with durable benefit showed greater expansion of tumor-associated TCR clones in peripheral blood 3 weeks after starting treatment (n ≈ 21, p = 0.022). Improved progression-free and overall survival was associated with having pretreatment peripheral blood TCR clonality below the median.

Synthetic TCR analog templates were spiked into each PCR to estimate absolute template abundance from read counts. The immunoSEQ assay was used to amplify TCRbeta CDR3 regions from genomic DNA with bias-controlled V and J gene primers. Sequencing of rearranged TCRbeta segments was performed at approximately 20X coverage. Per the source publication's procedure: Clustering was used to correct sequencing errors, and CDR3s were annotated against IMGT so that V, D and J genes could be assigned. Only productive TCRbeta rearrangements were used in downstream analyses, excluding out-of-frame or stop-codon sequences. To compute clonality, Shannon entropy was normalized by the log of the number of unique productive sequences and then subtracted from one. Clones differing between time points or between blood and tumor were identified using Fisher's exact test with Benjamini-Hochberg correction, with an adjusted p below 0.01 applied as the threshold. The table comes from immuneACCESS by way of TCRdb, which keeps in-frame sequences with V and J called. Part of the clones is missing from these tables; in studies checked, under half for an unresolved V gene and the rest for unknown reasons. V and J calls and clone size are copied from that table; D and trimming were computed from the DNA. The sample table contains roughly 130,000 clones; only one count was recorded for roughly 84% of them. The top ten constitute under 3.5% of the sample.

Remarks on this clone: The specificity of this receptor is unknown. No base qualities exist here, and no much larger clone lies one base off it.

Explained via the paper, the time point label denotes: pretreatment peripheral blood. A total of 25 to 30 patients with locally advanced or metastatic urothelial carcinoma, treated at Memorial Sloan Kettering on a trial protocol, made up the cohort. Peripheral blood mononuclear cells were collected pretreatment and during treatment, at between 1 and 8 total time points per patient. The Qiagen DNeasy Blood extraction kit was used to purify genomic DNA from total PBMCs and from tumor samples. PBMCs were collected pretreatment and during treatment, and were isolated and stored as previously described. This receptor was obtained from a man aged 50 or older with urothelial cancer. The sequencing here drew on PBMCs, taken around atezolizumab (anti-PD-L1) treatment.

The DNA reads TGTGCCTGGCTACGCGCGCGGTACTTGAACACTGAAGCTTTCTTT. Translated, it reads CAWLRARYLNTEAFF. The rearranged chain carries TRBV30 and TRBJ1-1, with no confident D gene call. The V and J ends are trimmed by 5 bases and 0 bases, leaving 16 bases between them. The CDR3 spans 15 residues, from the cysteine through the phenylalanine. The entry retains the CDR3 DNA only, 45 bases that are in frame from base 1. CDR1 and CDR2 are read off the germline V gene (reference sequence) as GTSNPN and SVGIG.